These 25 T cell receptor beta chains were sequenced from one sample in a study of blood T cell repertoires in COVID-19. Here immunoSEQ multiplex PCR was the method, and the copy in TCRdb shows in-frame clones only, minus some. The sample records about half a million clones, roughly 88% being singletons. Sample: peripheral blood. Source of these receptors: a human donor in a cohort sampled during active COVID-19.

The CDR3, as DNA: TGTGCCACCAATGACAGGCGTATCACCGGGGAGCTGTTTTTT. It encodes CATNDRRITGELFF. This chain links TRBV21-1 with TRBJ2-2; TRBD1 is the table's D call, not checked against the DNA. TRBV21-1 is designated a pseudogene. The CDR3 loop spans 14 amino acids.

The CDR3 region has the DNA TGTGCCAGCTCATACGAGCGGGCCGGGGACCCGACCTACGAGCAGTACTTC. Translating gives CASSYERAGDPTYEQYF. V is TRBV18 and J is TRBJ2-7, with D possibly matching TRBD2 (6 bases). Germline V gene sequence: CDR1 KGHSH, CDR2 LQKENI. There are 17 residues in the CDR3. V was clipped by 5 bases and J by 2 bases, with 22 bases between them.

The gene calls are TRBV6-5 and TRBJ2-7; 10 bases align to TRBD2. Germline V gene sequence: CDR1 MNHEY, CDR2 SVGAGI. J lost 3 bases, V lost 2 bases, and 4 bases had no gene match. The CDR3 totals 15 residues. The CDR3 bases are TGTGCCAGCAGTTACATGTCTAGCGGGAGCTACGAGCAGTACTTC. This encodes CASSYMSSGSYEQYF.

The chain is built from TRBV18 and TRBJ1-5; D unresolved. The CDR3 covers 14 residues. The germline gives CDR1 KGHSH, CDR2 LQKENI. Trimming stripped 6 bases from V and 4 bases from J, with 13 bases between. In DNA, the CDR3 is TGTGCCAGCTCCCCCGAGACACAAAATCAGCCCCAGCATTTT. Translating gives CASSPETQNQPQHF.

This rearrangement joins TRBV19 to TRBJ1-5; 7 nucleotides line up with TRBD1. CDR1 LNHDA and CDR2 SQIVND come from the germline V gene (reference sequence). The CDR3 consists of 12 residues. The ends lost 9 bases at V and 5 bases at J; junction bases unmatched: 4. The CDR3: CASGQEYQPQHF. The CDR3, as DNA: TGTGCCAGCGGACAGGAATATCAGCCCCAGCATTTT.

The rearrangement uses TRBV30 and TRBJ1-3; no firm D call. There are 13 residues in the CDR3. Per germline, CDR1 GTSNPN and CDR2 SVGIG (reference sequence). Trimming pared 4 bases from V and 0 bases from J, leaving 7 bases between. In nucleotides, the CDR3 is TGTGCCTGGACATTGAGCTCTGGAAACACCATATATTTT. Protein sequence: CAWTLSSGNTIYF.

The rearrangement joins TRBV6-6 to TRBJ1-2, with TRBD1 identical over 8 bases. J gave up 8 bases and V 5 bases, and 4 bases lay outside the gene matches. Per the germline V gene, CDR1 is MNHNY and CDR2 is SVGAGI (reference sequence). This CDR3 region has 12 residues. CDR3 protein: CASSPDRVGYTF. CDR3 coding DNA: TGTGCCAGCAGTCCGGACAGGGTGGGCTACACCTTC.

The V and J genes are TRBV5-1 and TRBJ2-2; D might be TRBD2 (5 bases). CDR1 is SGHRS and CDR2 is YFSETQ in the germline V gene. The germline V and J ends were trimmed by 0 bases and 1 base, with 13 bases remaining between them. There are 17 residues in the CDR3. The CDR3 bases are TGCGCCAGCAGCTTGGTGGGTAGCGCCTTGAACACCGGGGAGCTGTTTTTT. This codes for CASSLVGSALNTGELFF. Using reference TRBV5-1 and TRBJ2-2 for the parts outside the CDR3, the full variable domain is KAGVTQTPRYLIKTRGQQVTLSCSPISGHRSVSWYQQTPGQGLQFLFEYFSETQRNKGNFPGRFSGRQFSNSRSEMNVSTLELGDSALYLCASSLVGSALNTGELFFGEGSRLTVL.

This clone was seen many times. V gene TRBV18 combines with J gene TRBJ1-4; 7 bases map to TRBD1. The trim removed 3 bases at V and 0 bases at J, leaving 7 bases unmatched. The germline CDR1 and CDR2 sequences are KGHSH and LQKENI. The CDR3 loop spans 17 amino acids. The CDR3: CASSPRGQLSTNEKLFF. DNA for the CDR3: TGTGCCAGCTCACCCAGGGGACAGCTCTCAACTAATGAAAAACTGTTTTTT.

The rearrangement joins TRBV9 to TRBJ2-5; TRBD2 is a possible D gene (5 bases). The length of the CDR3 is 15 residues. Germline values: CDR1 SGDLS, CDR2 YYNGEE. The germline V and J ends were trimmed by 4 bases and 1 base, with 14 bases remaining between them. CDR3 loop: CASSPRGLTQETQYF. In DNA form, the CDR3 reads TGTGCCAGCAGCCCCCGTGGACTCACCCAAGAGACCCAGTACTTC.

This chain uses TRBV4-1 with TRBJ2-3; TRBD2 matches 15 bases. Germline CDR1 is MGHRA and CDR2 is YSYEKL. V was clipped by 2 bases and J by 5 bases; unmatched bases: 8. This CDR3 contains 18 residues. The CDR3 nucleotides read TGCGCCAGCAGCCAACCTTCTGGACTAGCGGGAGGGAGAGATACGCAGTATTTT. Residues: CASSQPSGLAGGRDTQYF.

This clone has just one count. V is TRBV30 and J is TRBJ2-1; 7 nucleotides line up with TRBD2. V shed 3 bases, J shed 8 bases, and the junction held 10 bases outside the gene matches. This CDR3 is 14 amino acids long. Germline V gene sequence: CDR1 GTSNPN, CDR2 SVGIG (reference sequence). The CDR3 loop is CAWRSGIIKDEQFF. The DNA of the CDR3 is TGTGCCTGGAGGAGCGGGATAATTAAGGATGAGCAGTTCTTC.

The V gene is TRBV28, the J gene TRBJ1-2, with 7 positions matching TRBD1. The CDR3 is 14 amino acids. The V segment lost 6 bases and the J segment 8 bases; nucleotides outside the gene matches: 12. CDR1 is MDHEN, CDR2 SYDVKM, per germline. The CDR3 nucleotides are TGTGCCAGCAGAACCCCACAGGGGTCTAGGGGCTACACCTTC. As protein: CASRTPQGSRGYTF.

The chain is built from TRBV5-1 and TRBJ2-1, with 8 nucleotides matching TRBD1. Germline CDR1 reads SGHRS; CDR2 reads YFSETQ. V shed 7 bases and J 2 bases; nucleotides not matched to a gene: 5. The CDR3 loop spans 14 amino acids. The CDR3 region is CASDRGETYNEQFF. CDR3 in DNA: TGCGCCAGCGACAGGGGCGAAACCTACAATGAGCAGTTCTTC.

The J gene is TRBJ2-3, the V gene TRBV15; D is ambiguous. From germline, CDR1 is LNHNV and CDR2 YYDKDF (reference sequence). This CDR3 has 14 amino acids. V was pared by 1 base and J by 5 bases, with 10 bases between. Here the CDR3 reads CATSRARSGDTQYF. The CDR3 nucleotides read TGTGCCACCAGCAGAGCGAGATCGGGAGATACGCAGTATTTT.

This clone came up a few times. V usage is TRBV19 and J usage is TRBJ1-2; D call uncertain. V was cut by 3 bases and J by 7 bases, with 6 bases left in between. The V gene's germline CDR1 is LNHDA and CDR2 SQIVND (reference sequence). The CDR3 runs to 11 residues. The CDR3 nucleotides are TGTGCCAGTAGTATTGCCGGTGGCTACACCTTC. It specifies CASSIAGGYTF.

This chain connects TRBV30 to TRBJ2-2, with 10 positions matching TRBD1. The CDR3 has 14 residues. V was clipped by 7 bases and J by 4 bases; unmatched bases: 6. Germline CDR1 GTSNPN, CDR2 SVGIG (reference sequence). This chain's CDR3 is CASEGTGVTGELFF. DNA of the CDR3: TGTGCCTCCGAAGGGACAGGGGTCACCGGGGAGCTGTTTTTT.

The DNA of the CDR3 is TGTGCCAGTAGTGGGGCCAGGGGGGAGACCCAGTACTTC. It codes for CASSGARGETQYF. This chain connects TRBV19 to TRBJ2-5; 7 bases match TRBD1. Germline CDR1 is LNHDA and CDR2 is SQIVND (reference sequence). V trimming: 5 bases; J trimming: 5 bases; junction bases outside the gene matches: 5. The CDR3 sequence is 13 residues long.

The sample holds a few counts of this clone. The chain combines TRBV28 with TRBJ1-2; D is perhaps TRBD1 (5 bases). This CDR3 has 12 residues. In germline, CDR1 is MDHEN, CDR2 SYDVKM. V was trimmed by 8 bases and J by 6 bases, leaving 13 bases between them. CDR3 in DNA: TGTGCCAGCGAATCAGGGCTGGATGGCTACACCTTC. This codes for CASESGLDGYTF.

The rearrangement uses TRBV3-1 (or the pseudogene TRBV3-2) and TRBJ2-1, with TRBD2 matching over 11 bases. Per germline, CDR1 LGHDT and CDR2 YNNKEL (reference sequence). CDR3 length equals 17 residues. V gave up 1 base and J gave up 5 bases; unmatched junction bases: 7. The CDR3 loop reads CASSQGQLAGVDNEQFF. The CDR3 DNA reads TGTGCCAGCAGCCAAGGCCAACTAGCGGGAGTTGACAATGAGCAGTTCTTC.

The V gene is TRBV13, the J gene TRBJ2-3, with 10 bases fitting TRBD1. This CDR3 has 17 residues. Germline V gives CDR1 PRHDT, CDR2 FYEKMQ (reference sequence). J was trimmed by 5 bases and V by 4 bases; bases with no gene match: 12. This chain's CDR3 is CASSSIPGQGFEDTQYF. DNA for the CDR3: TGTGCCAGCAGCTCAATACCGGGACAGGGGTTTGAAGATACGCAGTATTTT.

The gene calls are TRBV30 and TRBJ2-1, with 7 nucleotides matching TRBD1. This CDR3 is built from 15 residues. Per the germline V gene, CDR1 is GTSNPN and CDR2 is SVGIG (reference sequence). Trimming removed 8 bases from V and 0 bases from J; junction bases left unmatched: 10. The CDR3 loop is CAQITGATSYNEQFF. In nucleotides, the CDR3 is TGTGCCCAGATTACAGGGGCGACCTCCTACAATGAGCAGTTCTTC.

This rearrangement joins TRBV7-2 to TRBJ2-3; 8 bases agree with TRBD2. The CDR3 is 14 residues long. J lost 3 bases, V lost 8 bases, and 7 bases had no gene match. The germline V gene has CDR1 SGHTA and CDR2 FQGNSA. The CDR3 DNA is TGTGCCAGCCAGCGGGAGTTTGATACAGATACGCAGTATTTT. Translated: CASQREFDTDTQYF.

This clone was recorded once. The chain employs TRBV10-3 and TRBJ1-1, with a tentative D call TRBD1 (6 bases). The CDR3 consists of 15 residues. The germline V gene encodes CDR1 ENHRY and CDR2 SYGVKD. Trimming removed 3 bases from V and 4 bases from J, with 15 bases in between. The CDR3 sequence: CAISDRGGPGTEAFF. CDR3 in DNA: TGTGCCATCAGTGATCGGGGGGGGCCGGGCACTGAAGCTTTCTTT.

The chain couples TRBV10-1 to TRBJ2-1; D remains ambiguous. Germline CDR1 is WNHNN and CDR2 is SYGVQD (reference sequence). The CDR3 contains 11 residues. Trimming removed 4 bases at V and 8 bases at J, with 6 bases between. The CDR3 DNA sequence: TGCGCCAGCAGTGTGGGCCATGAGCAGTTCTTC. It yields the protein CASSVGHEQFF.